Listed below are T cell receptor beta chains from one sample, sequenced in a study of type 1 regulatory T cells. The antigens for these receptors are not known. Via MiXCR, TCRdb re-called the reads, giving one row per CDR3 protein. There are approximately 6,000 distinct CDR3 sequences in the sample; roughly a third occur only once, and roughly 23% lies in the top ten. Sequenced sample: cultured type 1 regulatory T (Tr1) cells, either the whole culture or a sorted fraction (not recorded which). The receptors derive from a human donor in good health. CDR3s include the opening cysteine and the closing phenylalanine or tryptophan. The order of the fields is clone size, J gene, V gene, D gene, CDR3 DNA, CDR3 protein. A D gene is named only where the DNA matches it firmly. Expanded clones are given a class, and other clones once, few, many or no size at all.

abundance: medium-sized
j_gene: TRBJ2-3
v_gene: TRBV7-9
d_gene: TRBD2
CDR3nt: TGTGCCAGCAGCTTAGTTCTCACGGCTAGCGGGGCAGGGGATACGCAGTATTTT
CDR3aa: CASSLVLTASGAGDTQYF

abundance: few
j_gene: TRBJ2-1
v_gene: TRBV24-1
d_gene: TRBD2
CDR3nt: TGTGCCACCAGTGGACGGACTAGCGGGCAGAACCAGTTCTTC
CDR3aa: CATSGRTSGQNQFF

abundance: medium-sized
j_gene: TRBJ1-2
v_gene: TRBV24-1
d_gene: NA
CDR3nt: TGTGCCACCAGTGATTTCTCAGGGCGAGGCTACACCTTC
CDR3aa: CATSDFSGRGYTF

abundance: few
j_gene: TRBJ1-2
v_gene: TRBV6-2/TRBV6-3
d_gene: TRBD1
CDR3nt: TGTGCCAGCAGACCTACAGGACAGGCCGGCTATGGCTACACCTTC
CDR3aa: CASRPTGQAGYGYTF

abundance: few
j_gene: TRBJ2-7
v_gene: TRBV12-3/TRBV12-4
d_gene: TRBD1
CDR3nt: TGTGCCAGCGGGACAGGGGCGAGTTCCTACGAGCAGTACTTC
CDR3aa: CASGTGASSYEQYF

abundance: few
j_gene: TRBJ2-1
v_gene: TRBV5-6
d_gene: TRBD2
CDR3nt: TGTGCCAGCAGCTTTGCCCTGGCGGGAGTTATGTATGAGCAGTTCTTC
CDR3aa: CASSFALAGVMYEQFF

abundance: NA
j_gene: TRBJ2-1
v_gene: TRBV20-1
d_gene: NA
CDR3nt: TGCAGTGCTTCCGGGTCCTCGGCCGAGCAGTTCTTC
CDR3aa: CSASGSSAEQFF

abundance: once
j_gene: TRBJ1-4
v_gene: TRBV19
d_gene: TRBD1
CDR3nt: TGTGCCAGTAGCCGACCGGGACAGCTTACAACTAATGAAAAACTGTTTTTT
CDR3aa: CASSRPGQLTTNEKLFF

abundance: medium-sized
j_gene: TRBJ2-5
v_gene: TRBV20-1
d_gene: NA
CDR3nt: TGCAGTGCTAGAGAAGATCGGGGGGCGACCCAGTACTTC
CDR3aa: CSAREDRGATQYF

abundance: NA
j_gene: TRBJ2-5
v_gene: TRBV7-9
d_gene: TRBD1
CDR3nt: TGTGCCAGCAGGCTTGACCGGGACAGGGAGTACTTC
CDR3aa: CASRLDRDREYF

abundance: many
j_gene: TRBJ2-3
v_gene: TRBV28
d_gene: NA
CDR3nt: TGTGCCAGCAGTGAGTTCGGCAGCTTAAGGAAGGCAGATACGCAGTATTTT
CDR3aa: CASSEFGSLRKADTQYF

abundance: few
j_gene: TRBJ2-1
v_gene: TRBV6-5
d_gene: TRBD2
CDR3nt: TGTGCCAGCAGCCCTACGGGACTAGCGGGATCCTACAATGAGCAGTTCTTC
CDR3aa: CASSPTGLAGSYNEQFF

abundance: NA
j_gene: TRBJ1-2
v_gene: TRBV7-8
d_gene: NA
CDR3nt: TGTGCCAGCAGCTTGAGTTCCGGGATCTATGGCTACACCTTC
CDR3aa: CASSLSSGIYGYTF

abundance: medium-sized
j_gene: TRBJ2-6
v_gene: TRBV19
d_gene: NA
CDR3nt: TGTGCCAGTAGTACAGGTTTTTCTGGGGCCAACGTCCTGACTTTC
CDR3aa: CASSTGFSGANVLTF

abundance: NA
j_gene: TRBJ2-1
v_gene: TRBV7-3
d_gene: TRBD1
CDR3nt: TGTGCCAGCAGCTCGACAGGGGCCATGTTCGCTGAGCAGTTCTTC
CDR3aa: CASSSTGAMFAEQFF

abundance: NA
j_gene: TRBJ2-2
v_gene: TRBV11-2
d_gene: NA
CDR3nt: TGTGCCAGCAGCTTACGGCTAGTGAGAGGGGAGCTGTTTTTT
CDR3aa: CASSLRLVRGELFF

abundance: NA
j_gene: TRBJ2-2
v_gene: TRBV7-3
d_gene: NA
CDR3nt: TGTGCCAGCAGCTTAAGCGGGACATTATACGGGGGGCTGTTTTTT
CDR3aa: CASSLSGTLYGGLFF

abundance: NA
j_gene: TRBJ2-5
v_gene: TRBV20-1
d_gene: NA
CDR3nt: TGCAGTGCTAGAGATTGGACTGGTCAACAAGAGACCCAGAACTTC
CDR3aa: CSARDWTGQQETQNF

abundance: NA
j_gene: TRBJ1-5
v_gene: TRBV6-6
d_gene: NA
CDR3nt: TGTGCCAGCAGTTCAATCGACAGACTTATTAAACATCAGCCCCAGCATTTT
CDR3aa: CASSSIDRLIKHQPQHF

abundance: medium-sized
j_gene: TRBJ1-6
v_gene: TRBV28
d_gene: NA
CDR3nt: TGTGCCAGCAGCGAGGTCCGAGCCCTATTGGATTCACCCCTCCACTTT
CDR3aa: CASSEVRALLDSPLHF

abundance: many
j_gene: TRBJ2-1
v_gene: TRBV7-9
d_gene: NA
CDR3nt: TGTGCCGGGCACGTAGGCGATGAGCAGTTCTTC
CDR3aa: CAGHVGDEQFF

abundance: few
j_gene: TRBJ2-3
v_gene: TRBV7-9
d_gene: NA
CDR3nt: TGTGCCACCATGGAGGGAGGTCGAAGCACAGATACGCAGTATTTT
CDR3aa: CATMEGGRSTDTQYF

abundance: medium-sized
j_gene: TRBJ2-5
v_gene: TRBV20-1
d_gene: NA
CDR3nt: TGCAGTGCTCGTAAGACTTTGGGTAGGGGACAAGAGACCCAGTACTTC
CDR3aa: CSARKTLGRGQETQYF

abundance: NA
j_gene: TRBJ2-1
v_gene: TRBV3-1
d_gene: NA
CDR3nt: TGTGCCAGCAGCCCTACCGCCTACAATGAGCAGTTCTTC
CDR3aa: CASSPTAYNEQFF

abundance: few
j_gene: TRBJ2-2
v_gene: TRBV6-1
d_gene: TRBD2
CDR3nt: TGTGCCAGCATTCAGCTATTCGGGCTAGCGGGAGTGGACACCGGGGAGCTGTTTTTT
CDR3aa: CASIQLFGLAGVDTGELFF

abundance: NA
j_gene: TRBJ2-3
v_gene: TRBV20-1
d_gene: NA
CDR3nt: TGCAGTGCTAGCCGGGGGTCTCTCGCAGCAGATACGCAGTATTTT
CDR3aa: CSASRGSLAADTQYF

abundance: few
j_gene: TRBJ2-6
v_gene: TRBV28
d_gene: TRBD1
CDR3nt: TGTGCCAGCAGTTTTCTGTCCGGGACAGGGTGGACTGGGGCCAACGTCCTGACTTTC
CDR3aa: CASSFLSGTGWTGANVLTF

abundance: NA
j_gene: TRBJ1-1
v_gene: TRBV30
d_gene: NA
CDR3nt: TGTGCCTGGAGTGTACCCCTAGCGGTTCGGAACACTGAAGCTTTCTTT
CDR3aa: CAWSVPLAVRNTEAFF

abundance: NA
j_gene: TRBJ2-1
v_gene: TRBV7-6
d_gene: TRBD2
CDR3nt: TGTGCCAGCAGCTTAGGGGAATCGCGGGAGACTGTATTCGTTTACAATGAGCAGTTCTTC
CDR3aa: CASSLGESRETVFVYNEQFF

abundance: few
j_gene: TRBJ2-1
v_gene: TRBV7-3
d_gene: NA
CDR3nt: TGTGCCAGCAGCAACACGGCAGAGGGAAATGAGCAGTTCTTC
CDR3aa: CASSNTAEGNEQFF

abundance: few
j_gene: TRBJ1-4
v_gene: TRBV6-1
d_gene: NA
CDR3nt: TGTGCCAGCAGTGAAGGGGGCATAAATGAAAAACTGTTTTTT
CDR3aa: CASSEGGINEKLFF

abundance: few
j_gene: TRBJ2-7
v_gene: TRBV4-2
d_gene: NA
CDR3nt: TGTGCCAGCAGCCAAGAGACGGGAGTAGGCGAGCAGTACTTC
CDR3aa: CASSQETGVGEQYF

abundance: few
j_gene: TRBJ1-6
v_gene: TRBV12-3/TRBV12-4
d_gene: TRBD1
CDR3nt: TGTGCCAGCAGTGTGAGGGACAGCTCGGCGCCCCTCCACTTT
CDR3aa: CASSVRDSSAPLHF

abundance: medium-sized
j_gene: TRBJ2-7
v_gene: TRBV20-1
d_gene: NA
CDR3nt: TGCAGTGCTAGCGAGGGGTTAAACTACGAGCAGTACTTC
CDR3aa: CSASEGLNYEQYF

abundance: NA
j_gene: TRBJ1-3
v_gene: TRBV18
d_gene: NA
CDR3nt: TGTGCCAGCTCCGGGACGCATCTCTCTGGAAACACCATATATTTT
CDR3aa: CASSGTHLSGNTIYF

abundance: NA
j_gene: TRBJ1-5
v_gene: TRBV12-3/TRBV12-4
d_gene: TRBD1
CDR3nt: TGTGCCAGCAGTTTACGGGGACAGGGGGCTCGGGCCCTGCATTTT
CDR3aa: CASSLRGQGARALHF

abundance: NA
j_gene: TRBJ1-3
v_gene: TRBV5-1
d_gene: NA
CDR3nt: TGCGCCAGCAGCTTGGATTCCCTTTCTGGAAACACCATATATTTT
CDR3aa: CASSLDSLSGNTIYF

abundance: NA
j_gene: TRBJ2-1
v_gene: TRBV6-2/TRBV6-3
d_gene: TRBD2
CDR3nt: TGTGCCAGCAGAGAACGGACTAGCGGGAGGGCCAATGAGCAGTTCTTC
CDR3aa: CASRERTSGRANEQFF

abundance: few
j_gene: TRBJ2-1
v_gene: TRBV20-1
d_gene: NA
CDR3nt: TGCAGTGCCAAGGCAGCAGTCAAAGGGCAGTTCTTC
CDR3aa: CSAKAAVKGQFF